This TCR beta chain was observed in a study of blood T cell repertoires in COVID-19. V lost 0 bases, J lost 0 bases, and 6 bases lay in between. Germline-derived CDR1 and CDR2 are SGHAT and FQNNGV. This CDR3 is 14 amino acids long. This table comes from immunoSEQ multiplex PCR, and its TCRdb copy is limited to in-frame clones, with some not included. This repertoire shows around 400,000 clones, about 89% found once; its top ten account for 8.5% to 12%. This chain links TRBV11-2 with TRBJ2-7; no clear D gene. The sequenced sample was peripheral blood. The TCR originated in a woman in her 30s with COVID-19, enrolled during active disease. The chain's CDR3 is CASSLDSSSYEQYF. CDR3 nucleotides: TGTGCCAGCAGCTTAGATAGTTCCTCCTACGAGCAGTACTTC.